This TCR beta chain stems from a study of shared clonotypes between healthy human individuals. Comment on this clone: Its target is not known.

Naive CD8 populations comprised CD45RO-negative cells positively selected for CCR7, excluding terminally differentiated effector memory CD45RA+ cells. Sequencing was at deep level. Generated by immunoSEQ multiplex PCR, the TCRdb table keeps only in-frame clones and is missing some. This repertoire shows about 820,000 clones, 80% to 95% found once; its top ten account for 24%. The CDR3 is 11 amino acids. CDR1 MNHEY and CDR2 SVGAGI come from the germline V gene. V shed 2 bases and J shed 13 bases, with 9 bases lying between them. Overall study findings and caveats: Clonotypes that were shared across a few donors made up around 5.5% of naive CD4 clonotypes.

The sample consisted of naive CD8+ T cells sorted from blood. The receptor's source is a young man in good health. This chain connects TRBV6-5 to TRBJ2-1, with D uncertain. Here the CDR3 reads CASSYGVVQFF. The CDR3 DNA reads TGTGCCAGCAGTTACGGAGTAGTACAGTTCTTC.